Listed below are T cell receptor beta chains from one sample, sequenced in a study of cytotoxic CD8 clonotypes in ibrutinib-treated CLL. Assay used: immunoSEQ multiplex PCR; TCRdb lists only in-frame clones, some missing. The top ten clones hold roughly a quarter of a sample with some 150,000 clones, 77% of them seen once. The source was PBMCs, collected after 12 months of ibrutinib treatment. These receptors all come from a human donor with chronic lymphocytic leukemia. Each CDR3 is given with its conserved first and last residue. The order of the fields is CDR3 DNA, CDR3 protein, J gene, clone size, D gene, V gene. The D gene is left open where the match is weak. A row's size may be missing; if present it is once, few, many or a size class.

DNA: TGTGCCAGCAGCTCCGGTTCTGGGACCACTGAAGCTTTCTTT
CDR3: CASSSGSGTTEAFF
J: TRBJ1-1
size: .
D: .
V: TRBV7-9

DNA: TGTGCCAGCAGCTTGGTAGGGCGGGAGCCTTACGAGCAGTACTTC
CDR3: CASSLVGREPYEQYF
J: TRBJ2-7
size: .
D: TRBD2
V: TRBV7-9

DNA: TGTGCCTTTCTTTCGCCGGGACTAGAGGGCCGAGAGACCCAGTACTTC
CDR3: CAFLSPGLEGRETQYF
J: TRBJ2-5
size: .
D: TRBD2
V: TRBV2

DNA: TGTGCCAGCAGTCCCCTGACAGGGAGGGTGACTGAAGCTTTCTTT
CDR3: CASSPLTGRVTEAFF
J: TRBJ1-1
size: .
D: TRBD1
V: TRBV27

DNA: TGCGCCAGCAGCTTGGAATCTGGGGGCTACACCTTC
CDR3: CASSLESGGYTF
J: TRBJ1-2
size: few
D: .
V: TRBV5-1

DNA: TGCGCCAGCAGCTTGGGAACGGGACCCAGCTCCTACAATGAGCAGTTCTTC
CDR3: CASSLGTGPSSYNEQFF
J: TRBJ2-1
size: .
D: .
V: TRBV5-1

DNA: TGCAGCGTTGACGGACTAGCGGGGGCCTGGGAGACCCAGTACTTC
CDR3: CSVDGLAGAWETQYF
J: TRBJ2-5
size: .
D: TRBD2
V: TRBV29-1

DNA: TGTGCCAGTAGTATCCTTAGTGGAGATACGCAGTATTTT
CDR3: CASSILSGDTQYF
J: TRBJ2-3
size: .
D: .
V: TRBV19

DNA: TGTGCCAGCAGTTTGGTGCGGCCACTGGGGGAGACCCAGTACTTC
CDR3: CASSLVRPLGETQYF
J: TRBJ2-5
size: .
D: .
V: TRBV27

DNA: TGTGCCACCAGCAGAGACTTGGGACTTAGAGTTCTGGGTGAAAGCAATCAGCCCCAGCATTTT
CDR3: CATSRDLGLRVLGESNQPQHF
J: TRBJ1-5
size: .
D: .
V: TRBV15

DNA: TGTGCCAGCAGTGGGGTGCTAGCGGGAGGAGTGACCTACAATGAGCAGTTCTTC
CDR3: CASSGVLAGGVTYNEQFF
J: TRBJ2-1
size: .
D: TRBD2
V: TRBV2

DNA: TGCGCCAGCAGCCAATTAGCGGGAGGGCCGGCGGAGACCCAGTACTTC
CDR3: CASSQLAGGPAETQYF
J: TRBJ2-5
size: .
D: TRBD2
V: TRBV4-1

DNA: TGCAGCGCTACGCCCCCAGCGGGGGCGAGCTACAATGAGCAGTTCTTC
CDR3: CSATPPAGASYNEQFF
J: TRBJ2-1
size: .
D: TRBD2
V: TRBV29-1

DNA: TGTGCCAGCAGCTTAGGGACCGTAGGAGATTGGGATACGCAGTATTTT
CDR3: CASSLGTVGDWDTQYF
J: TRBJ2-3
size: few
D: .
V: TRBV11-2

DNA: TGTGCCAGCAGGGGGGACAGGGGAATGGGTCAGCCCCAGCATTTT
CDR3: CASRGDRGMGQPQHF
J: TRBJ1-5
size: many
D: TRBD1
V: TRBV2

DNA: TGCAGTGCTAGGGGAGCGGGTACGCAGTATTTT
CDR3: CSARGAGTQYF
J: TRBJ2-3
size: once
D: .
V: TRBV20-1

DNA: TGTGCCAGCAGCGGACGGGACAGTTCCTACACCGGGGAGCTGTTTTTT
CDR3: CASSGRDSSYTGELFF
J: TRBJ2-2
size: few
D: TRBD1
V: TRBV5-5

DNA: TGTGCCAGTAGTCCGCGGACAGGAGACGAGCAGTACTTC
CDR3: CASSPRTGDEQYF
J: TRBJ2-7
size: .
D: TRBD1
V: TRBV19

DNA: TGTGCCAGCAGCTTAATTGGACTAGGGGCAGATACGCAGTATTTT
CDR3: CASSLIGLGADTQYF
J: TRBJ2-3
size: .
D: TRBD2
V: TRBV7-9

DNA: TGTGCCAGCAGGTTGGCAGGGGTCAACACCGGGGAGCTGTTTTTT
CDR3: CASRLAGVNTGELFF
J: TRBJ2-2
size: .
D: .
V: TRBV6-1

DNA: TGTGCCAGCAGTTACTCTCCCGGGACAGGGGTTTACGAGCAGTACTTC
CDR3: CASSYSPGTGVYEQYF
J: TRBJ2-7
size: .
D: TRBD1
V: TRBV6-5

DNA: TGTGCCAGCACCAAATGGAGGACTGAAGCTTTCTTT
CDR3: CASTKWRTEAFF
J: TRBJ1-1
size: .
D: .
V: TRBV28

DNA: TGTGCCAGCAGTCCCACCGGGGCAGCACATGAGCAGTTCTTC
CDR3: CASSPTGAAHEQFF
J: TRBJ2-1
size: .
D: .
V: TRBV9

DNA: TGTGCCAGCAGTTCCGTTGTGTACTCTGGAAACACCATATATTTT
CDR3: CASSSVVYSGNTIYF
J: TRBJ1-3
size: .
D: .
V: TRBV28

DNA: TGTGCCAGCGGGGAGGGGTACGAGCAGTACTTC
CDR3: CASGEGYEQYF
J: TRBJ2-7
size: .
D: TRBD2
V: TRBV28

DNA: TGTGCCAGCAGCTTAGCTCAACAGGGCAGCACAGATACGCAGTATTTT
CDR3: CASSLAQQGSTDTQYF
J: TRBJ2-3
size: .
D: .
V: TRBV11-2

DNA: TGTGCCAGCAGCTTAGCGGGACGGGAGCAGTACTTC
CDR3: CASSLAGREQYF
J: TRBJ2-7
size: once
D: .
V: TRBV7-2

DNA: TGCGCCAGCAGCATGACAATAGCGGGAGGGCCCTACGAGCAGTACTTC
CDR3: CASSMTIAGGPYEQYF
J: TRBJ2-7
size: .
D: TRBD2
V: TRBV5-1

DNA: TGTGCCAGCAGTTTTGCAGGGGCCGGCTACGAGCAGTACTTC
CDR3: CASSFAGAGYEQYF
J: TRBJ2-7
size: .
D: .
V: TRBV28

DNA: TGCAGCGTTGAAGTTCCCGGGACCGAGCAGTACTTC
CDR3: CSVEVPGTEQYF
J: TRBJ2-7
size: .
D: .
V: TRBV29-1

DNA: TGTGCCAGCAGTTGGGGACCGAACTATGGCTACACCTTC
CDR3: CASSWGPNYGYTF
J: TRBJ1-2
size: .
D: .
V: TRBV6-5

DNA: TGTGCCAGAGACCAAAGACAGGGAGGAGATCAGCCCCAGCATTTT
CDR3: CARDQRQGGDQPQHF
J: TRBJ1-5
size: few
D: .
V: TRBV21-1

DNA: TGTGCCAGCAGCCCCGACAGGGGCGGGGAGACCCAGTACTTC
CDR3: CASSPDRGGETQYF
J: TRBJ2-5
size: .
D: TRBD1
V: TRBV4-2

DNA: TGTGCCAGCAGCTACAGAACCTCTGGGGCCAACGTCCTGACTTTC
CDR3: CASSYRTSGANVLTF
J: TRBJ2-6
size: .
D: .
V: TRBV5-8

DNA: TGCAGCGTGGCACCGGGACCCCAAGAGACCCAGTACTTC
CDR3: CSVAPGPQETQYF
J: TRBJ2-5
size: .
D: .
V: TRBV29-1

DNA: TGTGCCAGCAGTTCTGGGGTCACCTACAATGAGCAGTTCTTC
CDR3: CASSSGVTYNEQFF
J: TRBJ2-1
size: .
D: .
V: TRBV6-5

DNA: TGTGCCAGCAGGTATGACAGGTCTGGAAATTCACCCCTCCACTTT
CDR3: CASRYDRSGNSPLHF
J: TRBJ1-6
size: .
D: .
V: TRBV28

DNA: TGTGCCAGCAGCCAAGACCGGGGGTCCTACGAGCAGTACTTC
CDR3: CASSQDRGSYEQYF
J: TRBJ2-7
size: .
D: .
V: TRBV4-2